Sequencing of this T cell receptor beta chain was carried out in a study of blood T cell repertoires in COVID-19. Study-level information: Sites across the United States, Italy and Spain contributed samples from acute and convalescent COVID-19. In each case, the material was cDNA or gDNA derived from T cells, B-cell-depleted T cells, or PBMCs.

V was shortened by 4 bases and J by 7 bases, with 14 bases between the two germline ends. The germline gives CDR1 GTSNPN, CDR2 SVGIG (reference sequence). This CDR3 spans 13 amino acids. The count of this clone is one. Authors' methods: Estimated nucleated cell counts came from reference gene primer amplification. Only in-frame clones appear in the TCRdb table, and some are missing; sequencing was by immunoSEQ multiplex PCR. V and J calls and clone size follow that table, whereas D and trimming were derived from the DNA. The repertoire holds 150,000 to 200,000 clones, with 79% as singletons. This clonotype was obtained from a man aged 60 to 69 with active or convalescent COVID-19. The sequencing input was peripheral blood. This chain uses TRBV30 with TRBJ1-5; no firm D call. The CDR3: CAWTTEAGQPQHF. The CDR3 nucleotides read TGTGCCTGGACAACGGAGGCGGGACAGCCCCAGCATTTT.